This TCR beta chain comes out of a study of blood T cell repertoires in COVID-19 (dated by TCRdb to the early 2020s). Regarding the complete study: The collaborator samples originated in the United States, Italy and Spain and spanned the acute and convalescent phases of COVID-19. Where available, HLA class I and class II types were taken from metadata supplied by the sample provider and were not determined by assay-based typing. Samples came from the ongoing ImmuneRACE study (first 160 participants) plus 1,254 subjects from 6 global collaborators. The material from the prospective study consisted of cDNA or gDNA derived from T cells, B-cell-depleted T cells, or PBMCs. Deeply sampled blood TCRbeta repertoires from subjects exposed to, actively infected with, or recovered from COVID-19 were included in the dataset. The sample metadata nearly always contained a de-identified subject ID, COVID-19 status, age in years and sex. A freely available public database, intended as a resource for researchers studying the immune response to SARS-CoV-2, is where the repertoires were released. General findings and caveats noted by the study authors: The amount of clinical and demographic metadata varied by source and participant and was provided uncurated.

In regard to this clone: This clone's antigen is unknown. Qualities for individual bases were not recorded, and no much larger clone is one base off.

TCRbeta CDR3 regions were amplified from genomic DNA using the immunoSEQ Assay, a bias-controlled multiplex PCR. Under the source paper's analysis protocol: The number of nucleated cells in each sample was estimated by amplification of reference gene primers within the assay. To quantify the absolute abundance of each unique TCRbeta CDR3 rearrangement, sequence reads were collapsed and filtered. For each sample, productive Simpson clonality was calculated as the square root of Simpson's diversity index over productive rearrangements. Here the immuneACCESS table is served through TCRdb, limited to in-frame sequences with V and J called. Missing clones are a known gap in these copies; in checked studies unresolved V genes cover under half, and the rest lacks a known reason. D and trimming were read from the DNA, whereas the V and J calls and clone size are those reported in that table. This sample has hundreds of thousands of clones in its table, and approximately 80% of those were observed once. The ten top clones hold about 4.3% of the sample.

In the prospective study, participants were 18 to 89 years old, resided in fewer than 25 geographic areas of the United States, and were enrolled through a virtual design. Cohort assignment in the prospective study relied on participant-reported clinical history from a screening survey and a study questionnaire. Mobile phlebotomists in the prospective study collected whole blood, serum and a nasopharyngeal or oropharyngeal swab from every participant. Participants in the prospective study had the option to provide additional blood draws and questionnaires over a roughly two-month period. Prospective study blood samples were shipped either frozen or at room temperature before DNA extraction. V is shortened by 1 base, J by 8 bases, and the region joining them spans 8 bases. The CDR3 sequence holds 13 residues, the cysteine and phenylalanine included. Of the read, only the CDR3 DNA is kept; its 39 bases are in frame from base 1. The germline V gene supplies CDR1 SNHLY and CDR2 FYNNEI.

The V and J genes are TRBV2 and TRBJ1-4; no D gene call is confident. Sequencing was performed on PBMCs or T cells enriched from blood (not recorded which). The sequence was collected from a man aged 30 to 45 with acute COVID-19. CDR3 sequence: CASSEGGGEKLFF. The sequenced DNA is TGTGCCAGCAGTGAAGGCGGCGGGGAAAAACTGTTTTTT. With all but the CDR3 taken from the reference TRBV2 and TRBJ1-4 genes, the full variable domain is: EPEVTQTPSHQVTQMGQEVILRCVPISNHLYFYWYRQILGQKVEFLVSFYNNEISEKSEIFDDQFSVERPDGSNFTLKIRSTKLEDSAMYFCASSEGGGEKLFFGSGTQLSVL.